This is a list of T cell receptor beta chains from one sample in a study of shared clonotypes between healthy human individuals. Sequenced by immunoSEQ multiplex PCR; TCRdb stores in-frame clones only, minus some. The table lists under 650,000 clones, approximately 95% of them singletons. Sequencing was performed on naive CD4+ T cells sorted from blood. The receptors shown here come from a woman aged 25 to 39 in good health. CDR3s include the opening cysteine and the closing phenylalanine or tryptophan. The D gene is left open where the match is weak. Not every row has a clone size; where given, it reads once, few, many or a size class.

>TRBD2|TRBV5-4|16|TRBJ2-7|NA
CASSLGRGDATYEQYF
TGTGCCAGCAGCTTAGGGAGGGGAGATGCCACCTACGAGCAGTACTTC
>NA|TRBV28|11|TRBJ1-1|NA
CASMEETEAFF
TGTGCCAGCATGGAAGAGACTGAAGCTTTCTTT
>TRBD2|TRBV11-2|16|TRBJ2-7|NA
CASSLVMSSGAYEQYF
TGTGCCAGCAGCTTAGTAATGTCTAGCGGTGCCTACGAGCAGTACTTC
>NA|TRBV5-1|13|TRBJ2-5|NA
CASSFGEKETQYF
TGCGCCAGCAGCTTCGGGGAGAAAGAGACCCAGTACTTC
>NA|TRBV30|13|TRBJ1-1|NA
CAWSVQGNTEAFF
TGTGCCTGGAGTGTACAGGGGAACACTGAAGCTTTCTTT
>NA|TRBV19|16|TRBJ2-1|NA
CASSMGFGGFTHEQFF
TGTGCCAGTAGTATGGGTTTTGGCGGGTTCACCCATGAGCAGTTCTTC
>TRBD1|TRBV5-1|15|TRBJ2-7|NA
CASSGRTGGSHEQYF
TGCGCCAGCAGCGGAAGGACAGGGGGTTCCCACGAGCAGTACTTC
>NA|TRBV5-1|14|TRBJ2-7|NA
CASSFGAGSYEQYF
TGCGCCAGCAGCTTTGGGGCGGGGTCCTACGAGCAGTACTTC
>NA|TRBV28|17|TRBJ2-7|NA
CASSFKDGLGENYEQYF
TGTGCCAGCAGCTTTAAAGACGGTCTCGGGGAAAATTACGAGCAGTACTTC
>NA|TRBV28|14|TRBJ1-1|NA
CASSSSFWNTEAFF
TGTGCCAGCAGTTCGTCCTTCTGGAACACTGAAGCTTTCTTT
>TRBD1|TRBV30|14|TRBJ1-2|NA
CAWSKYTGVGGYTF
TGTGCCTGGAGTAAATATACAGGGGTGGGTGGCTACACCTTC
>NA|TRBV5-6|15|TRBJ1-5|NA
CASSLGSGGNQPQHF
TGTGCCAGCAGCTTGGGTTCAGGAGGGAATCAGCCCCAGCATTTT
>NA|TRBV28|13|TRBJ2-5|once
CASTGTNYVKQYF
TGTGCCAGCACCGGAACCAACTACGTGAAGCAGTACTTC
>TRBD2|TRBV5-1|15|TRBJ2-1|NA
CASSLETSGSYEQFF
TGCGCCAGCAGCTTGGAGACTAGCGGGAGCTATGAGCAGTTCTTC
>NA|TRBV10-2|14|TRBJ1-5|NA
CASQGTGNNQPQHF
TGCGCCAGTCAGGGCACTGGGAACAATCAGCCCCAGCATTTT
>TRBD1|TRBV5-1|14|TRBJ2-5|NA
CATRVGQIQETQYF
TGCGCCACCCGGGTGGGACAGATACAAGAGACCCAGTACTTC
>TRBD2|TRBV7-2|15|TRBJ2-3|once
CASSKTAGTSGLGYF
TGTGCCAGCAGTAAGACGGCCGGGACTAGCGGTCTTGGGTATTTT
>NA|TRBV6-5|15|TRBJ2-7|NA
CASSYSTGRTYEQYF
TGTGCCAGCAGTTACTCGACAGGGAGGACCTACGAGCAGTACTTC
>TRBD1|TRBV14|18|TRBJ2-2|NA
CASSQEVTGALNTGELFF
TGTGCCAGCAGCCAAGAAGTGACAGGGGCCTTAAACACCGGGGAGCTGTTTTTT
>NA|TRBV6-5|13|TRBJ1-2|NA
CASSKQIGYGYTF
TGTGCCAGCAGCAAACAGATAGGCTATGGCTACACCTTC
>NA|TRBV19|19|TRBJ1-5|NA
CASTPLVFLGASSNQPQHF
TGTGCCAGTACTCCCCTGGTTTTTCTCGGGGCATCTAGCAATCAGCCCCAGCATTTT
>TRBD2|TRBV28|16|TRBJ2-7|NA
CASSFPSGKSSYEQYF
TGTGCCAGCAGTTTCCCTAGCGGGAAGAGCTCCTACGAGCAGTACTTC
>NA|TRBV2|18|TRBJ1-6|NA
CASSEVGAKPLSNSPLHF
TGTGCCAGCAGTGAAGTGGGGGCGAAACCCTTAAGTAATTCACCCCTCCACTTT
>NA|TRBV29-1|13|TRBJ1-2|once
CSVGRSANYGYTF
TGCAGCGTAGGGCGAAGTGCTAACTATGGCTACACCTTC
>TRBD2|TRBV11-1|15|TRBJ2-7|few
CASSPTSGSSYEQYF
TGTGCCAGCAGTCCGACTAGCGGGAGTAGTTACGAGCAGTACTTC
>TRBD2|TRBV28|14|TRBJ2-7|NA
CASSRGGAEYEQYF
TGTGCCAGCAGTCGCGGGGGGGCAGAATACGAGCAGTACTTC
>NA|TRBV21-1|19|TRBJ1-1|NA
CASSKVEEAPGKTADEAFF
TGTGCCAGCAGCAAAGTCGAAGAGGCACCGGGGAAAACCGCGGATGAAGCTTTCTTT
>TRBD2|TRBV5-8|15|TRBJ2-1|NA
CASSFKAGGPGEQFF
TGTGCCAGCAGCTTCAAAGCGGGAGGGCCAGGTGAGCAGTTCTTC
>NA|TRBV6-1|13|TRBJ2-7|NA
CASSEAPAYEQYF
TGTGCCAGCAGTGAAGCGCCTGCCTACGAGCAGTACTTC
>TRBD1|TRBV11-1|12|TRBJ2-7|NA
CASSSGTGKNDF
TGTGCCAGCAGTTCCGGGACAGGGAAAAACGACTTC
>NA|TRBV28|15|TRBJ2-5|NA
CASSTLDIVGETQYF
TGTGCCAGCAGTACCCTAGACATCGTAGGTGAGACCCAGTACTTC
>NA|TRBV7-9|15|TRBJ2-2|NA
CASSFLLGNTGELFF
TGTGCCAGCAGCTTCCTCCTAGGTAACACCGGGGAGCTGTTTTTT
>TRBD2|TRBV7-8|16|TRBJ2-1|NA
CASSLALAGGPDEQFF
TGTGCCAGCAGCTTAGCGCTAGCGGGAGGGCCGGATGAGCAGTTCTTC
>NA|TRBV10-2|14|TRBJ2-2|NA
CASRTGGNTGELFF
TGCGCCAGCAGGACGGGCGGGAACACCGGGGAGCTGTTTTTT
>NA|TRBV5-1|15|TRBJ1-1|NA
CASSSVGTSKAEAFF
TGCGCCAGCAGCTCCGTGGGCACATCGAAGGCCGAAGCTTTCTTT
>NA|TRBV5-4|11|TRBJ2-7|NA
CASSLGGEQYF
TGTGCCAGCAGCTTGGGAGGCGAGCAGTACTTC
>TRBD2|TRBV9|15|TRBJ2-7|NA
CASSVGTSGFYEQYF
TGTGCCAGCAGCGTTGGGACTAGCGGATTCTACGAGCAGTACTTC
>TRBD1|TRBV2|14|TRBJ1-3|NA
CASSTTGLGNTIYF
TGTGCCAGCAGTACGACAGGGTTGGGAAACACCATATATTTT
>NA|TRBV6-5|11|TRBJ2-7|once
CASSELHEQYF
TGTGCCAGCAGTGAGTTGCACGAGCAGTACTTC
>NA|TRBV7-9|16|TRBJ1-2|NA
CASSLSRGPPNYGYTF
TGTGCCAGCAGCCTGTCTCGGGGCCCACCTAACTATGGCTACACCTTC
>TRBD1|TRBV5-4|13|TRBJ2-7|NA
CAYQGVASYEQYF
TGTGCGTACCAGGGGGTCGCCTCCTACGAGCAGTACTTC
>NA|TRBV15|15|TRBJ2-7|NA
CATSSRPEERYEQYF
TGTGCCACCAGCAGTCGACCAGAGGAGCGTTACGAGCAGTACTTC
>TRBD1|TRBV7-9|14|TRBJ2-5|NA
CASSLTGGRETQYF
TGTGCCAGCAGTTTGACAGGGGGCCGGGAGACCCAGTACTTC
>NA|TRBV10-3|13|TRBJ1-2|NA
CAISDLLESGYTF
TGTGCCATCAGTGACCTCCTCGAGAGCGGCTACACCTTC
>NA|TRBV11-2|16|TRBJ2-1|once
CASSLARRLTGNEQFF
TGTGCCAGCAGCTTAGCTCGGAGACTAACTGGCAATGAGCAGTTCTTC
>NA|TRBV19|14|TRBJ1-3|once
CASTRASSGNTIYF
TGTGCCAGTACCCGTGCTTCTTCTGGAAACACCATATATTTT
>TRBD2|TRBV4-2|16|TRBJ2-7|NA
CASSQVLAGTSYEQYF
TGTGCCAGCAGCCAAGTCCTAGCGGGCACCTCCTACGAGCAGTACTTC
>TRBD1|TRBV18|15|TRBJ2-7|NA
CASSQTGVESYEQYF
TGTGCCAGCTCACAAACAGGGGTTGAATCCTACGAGCAGTACTTC
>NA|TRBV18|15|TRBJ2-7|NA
CASSRTASGSYEQYF
TGTGCCAGCTCACGGACAGCCTCGGGGTCCTACGAGCAGTACTTC
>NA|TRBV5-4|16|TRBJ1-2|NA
CASSLETYLGDYGYTF
TGTGCCAGCAGCTTGGAAACTTACTTGGGGGACTATGGCTACACCTTC
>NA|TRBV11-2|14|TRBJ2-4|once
CASSLDDWGNIQYF
TGTGCCAGCAGCTTGGACGATTGGGGAAACATTCAGTACTTC